This passage covers 32 T cell receptor beta chains from one sample sequenced in a study of CD8 T cells in Susac syndrome. RNA, at roughly 0.45 to 1 ug, was reverse transcribed with random hexamers. Each CDR3 protein gets one entry after TCRdb re-called the immunoSEQ multiplex PCR reads with MiXCR. Here the sample spans 300,000 to 350,000 distinct CDR3 sequences, about 90% being singletons. The sample was CD4+ T cells from PBMCs. All receptors come from a human donor with multiple sclerosis.

The rearrangement links TRBV3-1 to TRBJ2-6, with 7 bases aligning to TRBD1. With V trimmed by 7 bases and J by 0 bases, 12 bases remained unmatched. The germline gives CDR1 LGHDT, CDR2 YNNKEL (reference sequence). The CDR3 loop spans 18 amino acids. The CDR3 bases are TGTGCCAGCAACCACCTGACAGGGTCCCTCTCTGGGGCCAACGTCCTGACTTTC. The encoded protein is CASNHLTGSLSGANVLTF.

This chain links TRBV2 with TRBJ2-1, with 7 positions matching TRBD2. Per the germline V gene, CDR1 is SNHLY and CDR2 is FYNNEI. This CDR3 contains 14 residues. The V segment lost 6 bases and the J segment 7 bases; nucleotides outside the gene matches: 9. CDR3 in DNA: TGTGCCAGCAGAGAGAGGGAGGGCCGTAATGAGCAGTTCTTC. It codes for CASREREGRNEQFF.

This clonotype was recorded once. The rearrangement links TRBV2 to TRBJ1-1; D call uncertain. The CDR3 is 13 amino acids. CDR1 is SNHLY, CDR2 FYNNEI, per germline. With 4 bases removed from V and 3 bases from J, the gap between germline ends came to 9 bases. The chain's CDR3 is CASSVGSHTEAFF. The CDR3 DNA follows: TGTGCCAGCAGTGTAGGGTCCCACACTGAAGCTTTCTTT. Full variable domain (remainder filled in from reference TRBV2 and TRBJ1-1): EPEVTQTPSHQVTQMGQEVILRCVPISNHLYFYWYRQILGQKVEFLVSFYNNEISEKSEIFDDQFSVERPDGSNFTLKIRSTKLEDSAMYFCASSVGSHTEAFFGQGTRLTVV.

The rearrangement uses TRBV18 and TRBJ2-7; D may be TRBD2 (6 bases). The CDR3 contains 13 residues. Germline CDR1 and CDR2: KGHSH and LQKENI. V was shortened by 6 bases and J by 3 bases, with 12 bases between the two germline ends. The CDR3 DNA is TGTGCCAGCTCCCCGGGGGTCGTCTACGAGCAGTACTTC. Protein: CASSPGVVYEQYF.

The chain uses TRBV18 and TRBJ2-5; no definite D call. Germline loops: CDR1 KGHSH, CDR2 LQKENI. This CDR3 has 16 residues. V gave up 3 bases and J gave up 0 bases, with 14 bases separating them. CDR3 nucleotide sequence: TGTGCCAGCTCACCGCCCGCACAGCTGTACCAAGAGACCCAGTACTTC. It codes for CASSPPAQLYQETQYF.

In this sample, this clonotype turned up once. CDR3 sequence reads: CASSLGLAGGTNTGELFF. The CDR3 region has the DNA TGCGCCAGCAGCTTGGGACTAGCGGGGGGGACGAACACCGGGGAGCTGTTTTTT. The V and J genes are TRBV5-1 and TRBJ2-2; 14 bases match TRBD2. In germline, CDR1 is SGHRS, CDR2 YFSETQ. This CDR3 has 18 amino acids. With V trimmed by 0 bases and J by 0 bases, 1 base remained unmatched.

The chain recombines TRBV3-1 with TRBJ2-4, with a weak D call TRBD1 (6 bases). CDR3 length equals 14 residues. Trimming left V 4 bases short and J 6 bases short, with 13 bases between. Germline values: CDR1 LGHDT, CDR2 YNNKEL (reference sequence). The CDR3 loop reads CASSPPGHLNIQYF. Written as DNA, the CDR3 is TGTGCCAGCAGCCCACCGGGACATTTAAACATTCAGTACTTC.

This clonotype was picked up one time. This chain joins TRBV19 and TRBJ1-1; unclear D gene. Germline loops: CDR1 LNHDA, CDR2 SQIVND (reference sequence). The CDR3 spans 13 residues. Trimming removed 6 bases at V and 4 bases at J, with 12 bases between. The CDR3 DNA reads TGTGCCAGTAGAGACCTGGATGGCACTGAAGCTTTCTTT. It encodes CASRDLDGTEAFF.

The J gene is TRBJ2-2, the V gene TRBV20-1; 10 nucleotides align to TRBD1. Germline CDR1 DFQATT, CDR2 SNEGSKA (reference sequence). CDR3 length: 14 amino acids. Trimming took 5 bases from V and 4 from J; bases not matched to a gene: 4. CDR3 region: CSAPDRGSTGELFF. The CDR3 DNA reads TGCAGTGCTCCGGACAGGGGGTCCACCGGGGAGCTGTTTTTT.

V is TRBV11-2 and J is TRBJ1-4; D unclear. V lost 5 bases and J lost 0, with 10 bases in between. CDR1 SGHAT and CDR2 FQNNGV come from the germline V gene. The CDR3 totals 15 residues. The CDR3 DNA follows: TGTGCCAGCAGCCGCTGGGGTTCAACTAATGAAAAACTGTTTTTT. Translating gives CASSRWGSTNEKLFF.

The CDR3 sequence is CAEGLSGANVLTF. For the CDR3, the DNA is TGTGCCGAGGGTCTCTCTGGGGCCAACGTCCTGACTTTC. V is TRBV30 and J is TRBJ2-6, with D possibly matching TRBD2 (5 bases). V gave up 8 bases and J gave up 0 bases, with 8 bases separating them. Germline V CDR1 and CDR2: GTSNPN, SVGIG (reference sequence). The length of the CDR3 is 13 residues.

V usage is TRBV18 and J usage is TRBJ2-3; no clear D gene. This CDR3 contains 18 residues. Germline loops: CDR1 KGHSH, CDR2 LQKENI. Trimming took 3 bases from V and 0 from J, leaving 19 bases between them. As DNA, the CDR3 is TGTGCCAGCTCACCTACCCACCGCAGCCGGTCTAGCACAGATACGCAGTATTTT. Its translation: CASSPTHRSRSSTDTQYF. The whole variable domain, remainder taken from reference TRBV18 and TRBJ2-3, is NAGVMQNPRHLVRRRGQEARLRCSPMKGHSHVYWYRQLPEEGLKFMVYLQKENIIDESGMPKERFSAEFPKEGPSILRIQQVVRGDSAAYFCASSPTHRSRSSTDTQYFGPGTRLTVL.

V gene TRBV9 combines with J gene TRBJ1-4; 7 nucleotides agree with TRBD1. V lost 3 bases to trimming and J lost 0 bases; unmatched junction nucleotides: 2. The CDR3 has 15 amino acids. Per the germline V gene, CDR1 is SGDLS and CDR2 is YYNGEE. The CDR3 DNA reads TGTGCCAGCAGCGGAACAGGGGCAACTAATGAAAAACTGTTTTTT. Its translation is CASSGTGATNEKLFF.

The V gene is TRBV11-2, the J gene TRBJ2-3; TRBD2 matches 11 bases. CDR3 length: 19 residues. Unmatched junction bases numbered 15, after V lost 5 bases and J lost 2 bases. Looked up from germline, CDR1 is SGHAT and CDR2 is FQNNGV. The DNA for the CDR3 is TGTGCCAGCAGCCCCCCTGGGCTAGCGGGGGGACCCTCCACAGATACGCAGTATTTT. It specifies CASSPPGLAGGPSTDTQYF.

The chain carries TRBV7-9 and TRBJ2-7; D gene ambiguous. The CDR3 extends over 15 amino acids. Germline CDR1 and CDR2: SEHNR and FQNEAQ (reference sequence). V lost 5 bases and J lost 9, with 23 bases in between. This CDR3 reads CASSPWDEPHEWQYF. The CDR3 DNA follows: TGTGCCAGCAGCCCCTGGGATGAGCCCCACGAGTGGCAGTACTTC.

This chain joins TRBV9 and TRBJ2-1, with TRBD1 as a possible D gene (7 bases). CDR1 and CDR2 (germline): SGDLS, YYNGEE. V was cut by 3 bases and J by 7 bases, with 17 bases left in between. This CDR3 is 15 amino acids long. This CDR3 reads CASSAEGASWNEQFF. For the CDR3, the DNA is TGTGCCAGCAGCGCGGAGGGGGCTAGCTGGAATGAGCAGTTCTTC.

V usage is TRBV20-1 and J usage is TRBJ2-5; 14 bases agree with TRBD2. The ends lost 5 bases at V and 2 bases at J; junction bases unmatched: 1. CDR1 is DFQATT, CDR2 SNEGSKA, per germline (reference sequence). The CDR3 extends over 14 amino acids. The CDR3 DNA reads TGCAGTGCTGGACTAGCGGGGGGACAAGAGACCCAGTACTTC. Translating it yields CSAGLAGGQETQYF.

The V gene is TRBV12-3 or TRBV12-4, the J gene TRBJ2-2; weak D call: TRBD2 (6 bases). The CDR3 spans 12 residues. The germline V and J ends were trimmed by 4 bases and 7 bases, with 7 bases remaining between them. DNA for the CDR3: TGTGCCAGCAGTTGGGGGGACGGGGAGCTGTTTTTT. Amino acids: CASSWGDGELFF.

The chain uses TRBV5-6 and TRBJ1-1; D unresolved. Germline assignment: CDR1 SGHDT and CDR2 YYEEEE. V gave up 4 bases and J gave up 4 bases, with 8 bases separating them. This CDR3 comprises 12 residues. In nucleotides, the CDR3 is TGTGCCAGCAGCCATACCCCCACTGAAGCTTTCTTT. Amino acid sequence: CASSHTPTEAFF.

This chain uses TRBV29-1 with TRBJ2-5; 10 bases align to TRBD2. CDR1 is SQVTM, CDR2 ANQGSEA, per germline. V lost 7 bases to trimming and J lost 5 bases; unmatched junction nucleotides: 10. The CDR3 extends over 14 amino acids. In DNA, the CDR3 is TGCAGCGCCCTTTTTTCTAGCGGGGGTGAGACCCAGTACTTC. Protein: CSALFSSGGETQYF.

The gene calls are TRBV4-1 and TRBJ2-1; D remains unclear. The CDR3 is 15 amino acids. V was trimmed by 6 bases and J by 0 bases, leaving 12 bases between them. The germline CDR1 and CDR2 sequences are MGHRA and YSYEKL. The CDR3 loop is CASSGVPSSYNEQFF. The CDR3 coding sequence is TGCGCCAGCAGTGGGGTTCCGAGCTCCTACAATGAGCAGTTCTTC.

The gene calls are TRBV6-1 and TRBJ2-5, with 7 nucleotides matching TRBD1. Unmatched junction bases numbered 5, after V lost 4 bases and J lost 3 bases. CDR3 length: 14 amino acids. Per germline, CDR1 MNHNS and CDR2 SASEGT. Here the CDR3 DNA reads TGTGCCAGCAGTGCCCCGGGACAGAAAGAGACCCAGTACTTC. Amino acid sequence: CASSAPGQKETQYF.

The gene calls are TRBV9 and TRBJ1-1, with a weak D call TRBD1 (5 bases). The CDR3 has 14 amino acids. V lost 5 bases to trimming and J lost 2 bases, with 13 bases between them. Germline V gives CDR1 SGDLS, CDR2 YYNGEE. In DNA, the CDR3 is TGTGCCAGCAGTGGACTGACAGCCAACACTGAAGCTTTCTTT. Translating it yields CASSGLTANTEAFF.

J is TRBJ1-6 and V is TRBV3-1; D not resolved. This CDR3 contains 14 residues. Germline CDR1 is LGHDT and CDR2 is YNNKEL (reference sequence). The V end was cut by 6 bases, the J end by 6 bases, with 12 bases between. The CDR3 here is CASRSRIGNSPLHF. The CDR3 region has the DNA TGTGCCAGCAGAAGTAGAATTGGTAATTCACCCCTCCACTTT.

This rearrangement joins TRBV20-1 to TRBJ1-1, with 10 bases matching TRBD1. The CDR3 is 14 amino acids. Germline-derived CDR1 and CDR2 are DFQATT and SNEGSKA (reference sequence). The V segment lost 6 bases and the J segment 5 bases; nucleotides outside the gene matches: 9. The CDR3 loop is CSAPKGTGVTEAFF. The CDR3 DNA reads as TGCAGTGCGCCAAAAGGGACAGGGGTAACTGAAGCTTTCTTT.

CDR3 DNA: TGTGCCAGCAGCTCCCGGGACAGGGGGTCGTTTTCCTACGAGCAGTACTTC. Translated, it gives CASSSRDRGSFSYEQYF. The chain uses TRBV5-6 and TRBJ2-7; 11 nucleotides align to TRBD1. The CDR3 sequence is 17 residues long. Trimming took 3 bases from V and 1 from J; bases not matched to a gene: 9. Germline V gene data show CDR1 as SGHDT and CDR2 as YYEEEE.

The rearrangement joins TRBV7-2 to TRBJ1-2, with D tentatively TRBD1 (5 bases). Trimming left V 0 bases short and J 4 bases short, with 18 bases between. Per germline, CDR1 SGHTA and CDR2 FQGNSA. This CDR3 spans 17 amino acids. This chain's CDR3 is CASSLAPGQAGGYGYTF. The DNA of the CDR3 is TGTGCCAGCAGCTTAGCGCCCGGGCAGGCCGGGGGCTATGGCTACACCTTC. The full variable domain, in which reference TRBV7-2 and TRBJ1-2 provide the parts outside the CDR3, is GAGVSQSPSNKVTEKGKDVELRCDPISGHTALYWYRQSLGQGLEFLIYFQGNSAPDKSGLPSDRFSAERTGGSVSTLTIQRTQQEDSAVYLCASSLAPGQAGGYGYTFGSGTRLTVV.

This clonotype was seen a single time. V usage is TRBV28 and J usage is TRBJ1-2, with D unresolved. CDR1 is MDHEN and CDR2 is SYDVKM in the germline V gene. This CDR3 comprises 11 residues. The V and J ends lost 1 base and 7 bases respectively, with 4 bases between them. DNA for the CDR3: TGTGCCAGCAGTTTATTCGGTGGCTACACCTTC. Protein product: CASSLFGGYTF.

The table lists this clonotype with a count of one. J is TRBJ2-5 and V is TRBV9; the D gene is possibly TRBD1 (5 bases). V dropped 6 bases and J dropped 5 bases, with 20 bases sitting between them. The CDR3 loop spans 15 amino acids. CDR1 is SGDLS and CDR2 is YYNGEE in the germline V gene. The CDR3 loop reads CASNHQGRFAETQYF. The CDR3 coding sequence is TGTGCCAGCAACCACCAGGGCAGATTTGCGGAGACCCAGTACTTC. The variable domain in full, completed from reference TRBV9 and TRBJ2-5, reads DSGVTQTPKHLITATGQRVTLRCSPRSGDLSVYWYQQSLDQGLQFLIQYYNGEERAKGNILERFSAQQFPDLHSELNLSSLELGDSALYFCASNHQGRFAETQYFGPGTRLLVL.

This chain joins TRBV7-2 and TRBJ2-2, with D perhaps matching TRBD1 (5 bases). V shed 0 bases and J shed 1 base, with 9 bases lying between them. Germline V gene lookup returns CDR1 SGHTA and CDR2 FQGNSA. The length of the CDR3 is 16 residues. The CDR3 loop reads CASSLAPTGNTGELFF. CDR3 coding DNA: TGTGCCAGCAGCTTAGCTCCTACAGGGAACACCGGGGAGCTGTTTTTT. Drawing the rest from reference TRBV7-2 and TRBJ2-2, the complete variable domain is GAGVSQSPSNKVTEKGKDVELRCDPISGHTALYWYRQSLGQGLEFLIYFQGNSAPDKSGLPSDRFSAERTGGSVSTLTIQRTQQEDSAVYLCASSLAPTGNTGELFFGEGSRLTVL.

This clonotype was recorded once. The genes are TRBV29-1 and TRBJ2-7; either TRBD1 or TRBD2 may supply D (6 bases each). Deletions cut 4 bases from V and 3 bases from J, with 16 bases between. The CDR3 extends over 14 amino acids. The germline gives CDR1 SQVTM, CDR2 ANQGSEA. CDR3 sequence (DNA): TGCAGCGTTGTAGGATCGGGGGCCGACTACGAGCAGTACTTC. It translates to CSVVGSGADYEQYF.

This chain uses TRBV27 with TRBJ1-2, with TRBD1 matching 9 bases. The CDR3 is made up of 15 amino acids. Germline values: CDR1 MNHEY, CDR2 SMNVEV (reference sequence). V dropped 6 bases and J dropped 4; count of bases not matched to a gene: 9. CDR3: CASRHSNRGPYGYTF. DNA of the CDR3: TGTGCCAGCAGACACTCAAACAGGGGGCCCTATGGCTACACCTTC.